The 31 T cell receptor beta chains listed next were all sequenced from one sample in a study of control samples from healthy donors and cancer patients. Only in-frame clones appear in the TCRdb table, and some are missing; sequencing was by immunoSEQ multiplex PCR. The data show 150,000 or so clones, more than 85% seen once. The sequenced sample was blood. These TCRs come from a man between 18 and 35 years old in good health.

The gene calls are TRBV6-5 and TRBJ2-5; 7 nucleotides line up with TRBD2. Germline lookup yields CDR1 MNHEY and CDR2 SVGAGI. The length of the CDR3 is 15 residues. Trimming removed 0 bases from V and 5 bases from J; junction bases left unmatched: 6. In nucleotides, the CDR3 is TGTGCCAGCAGTTACTCGTCGGGAGGTGGGGAGACCCAGTACTTC. Amino acids: CASSYSSGGGETQYF.

The CDR3 DNA reads as TGTGCCAGCAGTTACGACATCCGGGATCGAGGCGAAAAACTGTTTTTT. Translation: CASSYDIRDRGEKLFF. The chain couples TRBV6-6 to TRBJ1-4, with unresolved D. Trimming shortened V by 2 bases and J by 8 bases, and 18 bases separated the two germline ends. Germline CDR1 MNHNY, CDR2 SVGAGI (reference sequence). The CDR3 contains 16 residues.

The CDR3 protein is CASSGRQGVREKLFF. As DNA, the CDR3 is TGCGCCAGCAGCGGAAGACAGGGGGTGCGAGAAAAACTGTTTTTT. V and J are TRBV4-1 and TRBJ1-4; the match to TRBD1 covers 9 bases. The germline CDR1 and CDR2 sequences are MGHRA and YSYEKL. CDR3 length: 15 residues. V shed 5 bases and J 8 bases; nucleotides not matched to a gene: 9.

V is TRBV28 and J is TRBJ2-7; a possible D gene is TRBD2 (7 bases). The V end lost 4 bases, the J end lost 2 bases, and 27 bases lay between the germline ends. This CDR3 has 19 residues. Germline CDR1 and CDR2: MDHEN and SYDVKM. The CDR3 loop is CASSSQVLGRGTPPYEQYF. In nucleotides, the CDR3 is TGTGCCAGCAGTTCCCAGGTGTTAGGGAGGGGGACACCACCCTACGAGCAGTACTTC.

J is TRBJ1-5 and V is TRBV2; D gene ambiguous. Trimming took 1 base from V and 0 from J, leaving 7 bases between them. Per the germline V gene, CDR1 is SNHLY and CDR2 is FYNNEI. This CDR3 is 15 amino acids long. CDR3 protein: CASSEGLYSNQPQHF. In nucleotides, the CDR3 is TGTGCCAGCAGTGAAGGTCTATATAGCAATCAGCCCCAGCATTTT.

V gene TRBV11-2 combines with J gene TRBJ1-2; 7 nucleotides match TRBD1. The V segment lost 5 bases and the J segment 8 bases; nucleotides outside the gene matches: 5. The CDR3 runs 12 residues. Germline V CDR1 and CDR2: SGHAT, FQNNGV. The CDR3 coding sequence is TGTGCCAGCAGCCCGACAGGGCAGGGCTACACCTTC. Translation gives CASSPTGQGYTF.

The gene calls are TRBV30 and TRBJ1-5; D is undetermined. Trimming stripped 1 base from V and 4 bases from J, with 8 bases between. CDR1 and CDR2 from the germline V gene are GTSNPN and SVGIG (reference sequence). The CDR3 loop spans 13 amino acids. CDR3 nucleotide sequence: TGTGCCTGGAGTGCGCGAGAAAATCAGCCCCAGCATTTT. This sequence encodes CAWSARENQPQHF. The whole variable domain, filled in from reference TRBV30 and TRBJ1-5, reads SQTIHQWPATLVQPVGSPLSLECTVEGTSNPNLYWYRQAAGRGLQLLFYSVGIGQISSEVPQNLSASRPQDRQFILSSKKLLLSDSGFYLCAWSARENQPQHFGDGTRLSIL.

CDR3 amino acids: CASSYATGHTEAFF. As DNA, the CDR3 is TGTGCCAGCAGTTACGCGACGGGACACACTGAAGCTTTCTTT. The V gene is TRBV6-5, the J gene TRBJ1-1; a weak D match, TRBD1 (5 bases). The CDR3 sequence is 14 residues long. V dropped 2 bases and J dropped 3 bases, with 10 bases sitting between them. CDR1 and CDR2 from the germline V gene are MNHEY and SVGAGI.

This clone appeared once. The chain recombines TRBV27 with TRBJ1-5, with D unresolved. Germline V CDR1 and CDR2: MNHEY, SMNVEV (reference sequence). Deletions cut 5 bases from V and 4 bases from J, with 15 bases between. The CDR3 has 15 amino acids. The chain's CDR3 is CASSGRGPLNQPQHF. CDR3 sequence (DNA): TGTGCCAGCAGTGGGCGGGGTCCCCTAAATCAGCCCCAGCATTTT.

The CDR3 loop reads CASSAPPGQEHLEQYF. For the CDR3, the DNA is TGTGCCAGCAGCGCACCGCCGGGACAGGAGCATCTGGAGCAGTACTTC. The chain combines TRBV7-9 with TRBJ2-7, with TRBD1 matching over 8 bases. In germline, CDR1 is SEHNR, CDR2 FQNEAQ (reference sequence). There are 16 residues in the CDR3. Trimming removed 5 bases from V and 7 bases from J; junction bases left unmatched: 16.

The V and J genes are TRBV28 and TRBJ1-5, with a tentative D call TRBD1 (5 bases). The V gene lost 6 bases and the J gene lost 5 bases, with 11 bases spanning the gap. The CDR3 spans 13 residues. Germline CDR1 is MDHEN and CDR2 is SYDVKM. DNA for the CDR3: TGTGCCAGCAGCACCCAGGGTGATCAGCCCCAGCATTTT. It codes for CASSTQGDQPQHF. The full variable domain, with the rest looked up from reference TRBV28 and TRBJ1-5, is DVKVTQSSRYLVKRTGEKVFLECVQDMDHENMFWYRQDPGLGLRLIYFSYDVKMKEKGDIPEGYSVSREKKERFSLILESASTNQTSMYLCASSTQGDQPQHFGDGTRLSIL.

The chain links TRBV7-9 to TRBJ2-2; the D is unclear. Germline loops: CDR1 SEHNR, CDR2 FQNEAQ (reference sequence). The CDR3 spans 14 residues. Between the trimmed V and J ends, which lost 6 bases and 6 bases, there was a span of 14 bases. CDR3 coding DNA: TGTGCCAGCAGATCACCGTTCGGTGCCGGGGAGCTGTTTTTT. It is translated as CASRSPFGAGELFF.

The chain couples TRBV4-3 to TRBJ2-3; unclear D gene. V was clipped by 0 bases and J by 5 bases, with 21 bases between them. This CDR3 is built from 18 residues. The germline CDR1 and CDR2 sequences are LGHNA and YSLEER. The CDR3 nucleotides are TGCGCCAGCAGCCAAGACAGATCGGGCTTTGTCGGGCAAGATACGCAGTATTTT. Translated: CASSQDRSGFVGQDTQYF.

The chain uses TRBV19 and TRBJ1-4; possible D gene TRBD1, 5 bases. CDR1 and CDR2 (germline): LNHDA, SQIVND (reference sequence). The CDR3 totals 14 residues. Trimming removed 8 bases at V and 7 bases at J, with 17 bases between. The CDR3: CASLPRARGEKLFF. The CDR3 coding sequence is TGTGCCAGTTTACCACGGGCTAGGGGTGAAAAACTGTTTTTT.

The CDR3 DNA follows: TGTGCCAGCAGCCTTTTAGGGACAGGGGGCTACGAGCAGTACTTC. Protein product: CASSLLGTGGYEQYF. This chain uses TRBV7-8 with TRBJ2-7; 11 positions agree with TRBD1. The CDR3 totals 15 residues. In germline, CDR1 is SGHVS, CDR2 FQNEAQ. The trim removed 5 bases at V and 3 bases at J, leaving 6 bases unmatched.

J is TRBJ1-5 and V is TRBV2; a possible D gene is TRBD1 (6 bases). The length of the CDR3 is 15 residues. The germline V and J ends were trimmed by 5 bases and 1 base, with 12 bases remaining between them. Germline V CDR1 and CDR2: SNHLY, FYNNEI. CDR3 region: CASSSLQGSNQPQHF. CDR3 nucleotides: TGTGCCAGCAGTTCATTACAGGGAAGCAATCAGCCCCAGCATTTT. Filled out from reference TRBV2 and TRBJ1-5, the complete variable domain reads EPEVTQTPSHQVTQMGQEVILRCVPISNHLYFYWYRQILGQKVEFLVSFYNNEISEKSEIFDDQFSVERPDGSNFTLKIRSTKLEDSAMYFCASSSLQGSNQPQHFGDGTRLSIL.

The CDR3 DNA reads TGTGCCAGCAGTTTATTATCTAGCAATCAGCCCCAGCATTTT. Translated, it gives CASSLLSSNQPQHF. The chain employs TRBV27 and TRBJ1-5; D remains ambiguous. The CDR3 consists of 14 residues. Looked up from germline, CDR1 is MNHEY and CDR2 is SMNVEV (reference sequence). The germline V and J ends were trimmed by 1 base and 0 bases, with 4 bases remaining between them.

The chain recombines TRBV19 with TRBJ1-2; TRBD1 is a possible D gene (5 bases). The CDR3 sequence is 15 residues long. In germline, CDR1 is LNHDA, CDR2 SQIVND (reference sequence). V was trimmed by 3 bases and J by 8 bases, leaving 19 bases between them. The CDR3: CASSISGQGRGGYTF. CDR3 nucleotide sequence: TGTGCCAGTAGTATTTCTGGTCAGGGACGGGGAGGCTACACCTTC.

The V and J genes are TRBV11-2 and TRBJ1-1; D is possibly TRBD1 (5 bases). Germline CDR1 reads SGHAT; CDR2 reads FQNNGV. Trimming shortened V by 1 base and J by 6 bases, and 9 bases separated the two germline ends. CDR3 length equals 13 residues. This CDR3 is CASSLAGVAEAFF. The DNA of the CDR3 is TGTGCCAGCAGCTTAGCGGGGGTGGCTGAAGCTTTCTTT.

There are a few counts of this clone. This sequence joins TRBV7-9 and TRBJ1-5; D gene ambiguous. The CDR3 extends over 15 amino acids. Trimming took 1 base from V and 0 from J, leaving 7 bases between them. Germline V gene lookup returns CDR1 SEHNR and CDR2 FQNEAQ (reference sequence). The CDR3 region has the DNA TGTGCCAGCAGCTTAGGCCACCTTAGCAATCAGCCCCAGCATTTT. Its protein product is CASSLGHLSNQPQHF. The whole variable domain, remainder taken from reference TRBV7-9 and TRBJ1-5, is DTGVSQNPRHKITKRGQNVTFRCDPISEHNRLYWYRQTLGQGPEFLTYFQNEAQLEKSRLLSDRFSAERPKGSFSTLEIQRTEQGDSAMYLCASSLGHLSNQPQHFGDGTRLSIL.

This clone has just one count. V is TRBV6-5 and J is TRBJ2-7; 9 bases line up with TRBD1. The CDR3 is 16 residues long. With 0 bases clipped from V and 4 bases from J, the junction kept 7 bases outside the gene matches. The germline V gene has CDR1 MNHEY and CDR2 SVGAGI. This CDR3 is CASSYSSGTGLYEQYF. The CDR3 nucleotides read TGTGCCAGCAGTTACTCAAGTGGGACAGGGCTTTACGAGCAGTACTTC.

V and J are TRBV27 and TRBJ2-1, with a tentative D call TRBD1 (8 bases). Germline CDR1 reads MNHEY; CDR2 reads SMNVEV (reference sequence). Trimming removed 6 bases at V and 4 bases at J, with 19 bases between. The CDR3 sequence is 16 residues long. CDR3 DNA: TGTGCCAGCAGAACAGGGGGGGCGCGGTCTTACAATGAGCAGTTCTTC. This codes for CASRTGGARSYNEQFF.

The rearrangement uses TRBV3-1 (or the pseudogene TRBV3-2) and TRBJ1-2; D unresolved. Germline V gene sequence: CDR1 LGHDT, CDR2 YNNKEL (reference sequence). The V end lost 1 base, the J end lost 7 bases, and 7 bases lay between the germline ends. The CDR3 has 12 residues. The CDR3 is CASSQVSSGYTF. CDR3 in DNA: TGTGCCAGCAGCCAAGTGTCGAGTGGCTACACCTTC.

V gene TRBV29-1 combines with J gene TRBJ1-1; D might be TRBD1 (5 bases). Germline loops: CDR1 SQVTM, CDR2 ANQGSEA. V lost 7 bases, J lost 5 bases, and 20 bases lay in between. This CDR3 is built from 14 residues. CDR3 DNA: TGCAGCGGGGGGATGTCCTCGGCTAGGACTGAAGCTTTCTTT. It translates to CSGGMSSARTEAFF. Together with reference TRBV29-1 and TRBJ1-1, the CDR3 gives the full variable domain: SAVISQKPSRDICQRGTSLTIQCQVDSQVTMMFWYRQQPGQSLTLIATANQGSEATYESGFVIDKFPISRPNLTFSTLTVSNMSPEDSSIYLCSGGMSSARTEAFFGQGTRLTVV.

This clone was counted a single time. The chain links TRBV13 to TRBJ2-7; tentatively, D is TRBD2 (6 bases). Germline V gene data show CDR1 as PRHDT and CDR2 as FYEKMQ (reference sequence). The CDR3 has 15 amino acids. Trimming removed 3 bases from V and 0 bases from J, with 12 bases in between. The CDR3 DNA sequence: TGTGCCAGCAGCTTGTCAGAGACTAGCTCCTACGAGCAGTACTTC. This translates into CASSLSETSSYEQYF.

The rearrangement uses TRBV9 and TRBJ1-3; D call uncertain. This CDR3 contains 14 residues. V dropped 0 bases and J dropped 0 bases, with 4 bases sitting between them. Germline V gene data show CDR1 as SGDLS and CDR2 as YYNGEE. The DNA for the CDR3 is TGTGCCAGCAGCGTAGCGGACTCTGGAAACACCATATATTTT. Its translation is CASSVADSGNTIYF.

The chain employs TRBV7-2 and TRBJ2-7; D might be TRBD2 (6 bases). Trimming pared 2 bases from V and 4 bases from J, leaving 9 bases between. CDR1 is SGHTA and CDR2 is FQGNSA in the germline V gene. The CDR3 length is 13 residues. Written as DNA, the CDR3 is TGTGCCAGCAGCTTAAGCGGGTTGTACGAGCAGTACTTC. Translated: CASSLSGLYEQYF.

This chain joins TRBV19 and TRBJ2-7; 10 bases agree with TRBD2. The germline gives CDR1 LNHDA, CDR2 SQIVND (reference sequence). J lost 6 bases, V lost 6 bases, and 2 bases had no gene match. The CDR3 sequence is 12 residues long. The CDR3 loop reads CASRSGGGEQYF. CDR3 sequence (DNA): TGTGCCAGTAGGAGCGGGGGGGGCGAGCAGTACTTC.

This chain links TRBV6-2 or TRBV6-3 with TRBJ2-1, with D unresolved. The length of the CDR3 is 13 residues. The ends were cut back, 2 bases at V and 10 bases at J, with 12 bases in the middle. Germline CDR1 MNHEY, CDR2 SVGEGT. The CDR3 loop is CASSYRIVGEQFF. The DNA of the CDR3 is TGTGCCAGCAGTTACAGAATTGTCGGGGAGCAGTTCTTC.

This rearrangement joins TRBV5-1 to TRBJ1-1, with D hard to call. V was trimmed by 2 bases and J by 2 bases, leaving 13 bases between them. This CDR3 contains 15 residues. Germline V gives CDR1 SGHRS, CDR2 YFSETQ. The CDR3 here is CASSFRGQANTEAFF. The CDR3 nucleotides read TGCGCCAGCAGCTTCCGTGGGCAGGCTAACACTGAAGCTTTCTTT.

CDR3: CASSLAPGLQETQYF. CDR3 coding DNA: TGTGCCAGCAGCTTAGCGCCGGGACTACAAGAGACCCAGTACTTC. The V and J genes are TRBV13 and TRBJ2-5; 7 nucleotides align to TRBD2. J lost 2 bases, V lost 1 base, and 4 bases had no gene match. Germline CDR1 and CDR2: PRHDT and FYEKMQ (reference sequence). This CDR3 spans 15 amino acids.